This TCR beta chain was found in a study of blood T cells in healthy people across ages. Sample-barcoded 5' priming and a J-beta primer mix drove a second PCR of roughly 6 to 12 cycles. TCRdb analysed the 5' RACE reads with MiXCR anew, one entry per CDR3 protein. The sample includes about 680,000 distinct CDR3 sequences, 45% to 50% seen only once; the top ten take about 32%. From germline, CDR1 is MDHEN and CDR2 SYDVKM. The junction had 10 bases not matched to a gene; V was cut back by 1 base and J by 9 bases. The CDR3 totals 16 residues. This chain uses TRBV28 with TRBJ2-1; 9 bases match TRBD2. The specimen sequenced was blood. This TCR was sampled from a woman aged 55-75 years in good health. The CDR3 sequence: CASSLSTSGLFGEQFF. As DNA, the CDR3 is TGTGCCAGCAGTTTATCGACTAGCGGTTTATTTGGTGAGCAGTTCTTC. The variable domain in full, with the rest retrieved from reference TRBV28 and TRBJ2-1, is DVKVTQSSRYLVKRTGEKVFLECVQDMDHENMFWYRQDPGLGLRLIYFSYDVKMKEKGDIPEGYSVSREKKERFSLILESASTNQTSMYLCASSLSTSGLFGEQFFGPGTRLTVL.